One TCR beta chain is described in this entry. This record belongs to a study of blood T cells in healthy people across ages. The CDR3 length is 15 residues. Trimming removed 3 bases from V and 4 bases from J; junction bases left unmatched: 9. Germline V gene sequence: CDR1 SGHKS, CDR2 YYEKEE (reference sequence). It was with a sample-barcoded 5' primer and a J-beta primer mix that a second PCR of about 7 to 12 cycles was run. TCRdb redid the calling of the 5' RACE reads with MiXCR, one entry per CDR3 protein. The data show roughly 800,000 distinct CDR3 sequences, 25% to 30% seen once. The same sample was also studied in work on T cells of mothers and their children.

The source of this sequence is a boy between 10 and 17 years old in good health. The sample consisted of blood. The chain links TRBV5-5 to TRBJ1-2; 7 bases align to TRBD1. The CDR3 DNA is TGTGCCAGCAGCTCCGACAGGGAAGGTATCTATGGCTACACCTTC. This codes for CASSSDREGIYGYTF. Complete variable domain (other parts from reference TRBV5-5 and TRBJ1-2): DAGVTQSPTHLIKTRGQQVTLRCSPISGHKSVSWYQQVLGQGPQFIFQYYEKEERGRGNFPDRFSARQFPNYSSELNVNALLLGDSALYLCASSSDREGIYGYTFGSGTRLTVV.